This T cell receptor (beta chain) comes out of a study of T cell changes during pregnancy in multiple sclerosis. The V gene's germline CDR1 is MNHEY and CDR2 SMNVEV (reference sequence). This CDR3 region has 16 residues. V gave up 0 bases and J gave up 4 bases, with 13 bases separating them. This table comes from immunoSEQ multiplex PCR, and its TCRdb copy is limited to in-frame clones, with some not included. The sample has about 38,000 clones, more than 75% seen once; the top ten hold around 7%. The sequence was obtained from a female donor with multiple sclerosis, enrolled in a pregnancy study. Sequencing used CD8+ T cells from peripheral blood mononuclear cells, obtained in the third trimester of pregnancy. The V and J genes are TRBV27 and TRBJ2-1; D remains unclear. The DNA for the CDR3 is TGTGCCAGCAGTTTATCACGGTCGTTCAGGTACAATGAGCAGTTCTTC. Translated, it gives CASSLSRSFRYNEQFF.